This T cell receptor beta chain derives from a study of cytomegalovirus exposure and HLA in healthy donors. Sequencing used immunoSEQ multiplex PCR; TCRdb keeps in-frame clones, though not all of them. The sample contains about 170,000 clones, around 92% of which appear only once. With 7 bases removed from V and 3 bases from J, the gap between germline ends came to 9 bases. Per the germline V gene, CDR1 is MNHNS and CDR2 is SASEGT. There are 13 residues in the CDR3. Remarks on this clone: As yet, its antigen is unknown.

Study-wide results and caveats: The authors listed over 150 TCR beta chains as cytomegalovirus-associated. A few of the chains that were CMV-associated were confirmed in vitro to be specific for CMV antigens.

It was the approximately 110-subject validation cohort, separate from the roughly 700-subject first cohort, to which the donors belonged. The sequencing input was PBMCs. This clonotype was sampled from a woman between 18 and 30 years old in good health and CMV-seropositive. This sequence joins TRBV6-1 and TRBJ2-2; weak D call: TRBD1 (5 bases). The chain's CDR3 is CASKGRDTGELFF. For the CDR3, the DNA is TGTGCCAGCAAGGGCAGGGACACCGGGGAGCTGTTTTTT.